This T cell receptor beta chain was obtained from a study of regulatory T cells in long-lasting Graves disease. Whole-study context: The criterion for persistent Graves' disease was over 5 years of antithyroid drugs with positive TSH receptor antibodies.

General observations from the study: Persistent disease preferred TRBV28, TRBJ1-2 and TRBJ2-5.

The time point here: persistent/refractory GD, antithyroid drugs over 5 years with positive TRAb. TCR sequences were obtained from RNA taken from PBMCs. An endocrinology department in Xi'an, China, supplied the patients. Combining iRepertoire HTBI primers with Arm-PCR of CDR3 regions, the authors built TCR beta libraries. MiXCR, run by TCRdb on the multiplex PCR reads, gives a single entry per CDR3 protein. The sample yields roughly 450,000 distinct CDR3 sequences, roughly a quarter seen once. The V end was cut by 6 bases, the J end by 2 bases, with 11 bases between. The CDR3 contains 14 residues. In germline, CDR1 is LNHDA, CDR2 SQIVND (reference sequence). This clonotype was observed many times. What it binds is not known.

V and J are TRBV19 and TRBJ1-5; D is perhaps TRBD1 (5 bases). Sequences were derived from peripheral blood mononuclear cells (PBMCs), sampled when the disease was refractory, from a patient treated with antithyroid drugs. The TCR sequence derives from a female donor with Graves disease. The CDR3: CASSHSTGNQPQHF. The CDR3 bases are TGTGCCAGTAGCCATTCGACAGGCAATCAGCCCCAGCATTTT.